Listed here are 8 T cell receptor beta chains from one sample, sequenced in a study of CXCR3-negative and CXCR3-positive naive CD8 T cells. All TRB cDNA libraries came from 5' RACE performed with UMI labels. From its re-call of the 5' RACE reads, TCRdb lists each CDR3 protein once, without DNA. The listing records 100,000 to 150,000 distinct CDR3 sequences. The sequenced sample was naive CXCR3- CD8+ T cells from blood. Subset given: CD45RO-CCR7+CD27+CD95- naive CD8+ T cells lacking CXCR3 (TNR3-). All receptors come from a human donor in good health. Some clones in this sample may be carry-over from other donors' samples.

The V gene is TRBV7-9, the J gene TRBJ2-7; TCRdb reports TRBD1, a call that lacks DNA to check it against. The germline V gene has CDR1 SEHNR and CDR2 FQNEAQ (reference sequence). This CDR3 has 13 residues. This CDR3 reads CASGDQSSYEQYF.

The V and J genes are TRBV5-6 and TRBJ2-3; as DNA is missing, the TRBD2 call by TCRdb cannot be tested. CDR3 size: 16 residues. Germline-derived CDR1 and CDR2 are SGHDT and YYEEEE. This chain's CDR3 is CASSLVASGRTDTQYF.

V and J are TRBV4-1 and TRBJ2-7; TCRdb's D gene call, TRBD2, goes unchecked for lack of DNA. The CDR3 covers 14 residues. Germline CDR1 MGHRA, CDR2 YSYEKL. The CDR3 region is CASSQASLAGEQYF.

The chain uses TRBV18 and TRBJ2-1; TCRdb's D call, TRBD2, is unchecked because there is no DNA. The CDR3 extends over 17 amino acids. Looked up from germline, CDR1 is KGHSH and CDR2 is LQKENI. The CDR3 reads CASSPDGLAGGHNEQFF.

The genes are TRBV12-3 or TRBV12-4 and TRBJ2-7; absent DNA, TCRdb's TRBD1 call cannot be checked. This CDR3 contains 15 residues. This CDR3 is CASSLGGLSLWEQYF.

The V gene is TRBV28, the J gene TRBJ1-2; without DNA, the TCRdb call of TRBD1 cannot be checked. Germline-derived CDR1 and CDR2 are MDHEN and SYDVKM. This CDR3 region has 14 residues. CDR3 loop: CACSAPETNYGYTF.

CDR3 sequence reads: CASSLLGGNDEQYF. This chain joins TRBV9 and TRBJ2-7; checking the TCRdb D call of TRBD1 is not possible without DNA. Germline CDR1 reads SGDLS; CDR2 reads YYNGEE. This CDR3 comprises 14 residues.

The genes are TRBV2 and TRBJ1-2. Germline CDR1 and CDR2: SNHLY and FYNNEI. The CDR3 length is 15 residues. The CDR3 protein is CASRPESGANYGYTF.